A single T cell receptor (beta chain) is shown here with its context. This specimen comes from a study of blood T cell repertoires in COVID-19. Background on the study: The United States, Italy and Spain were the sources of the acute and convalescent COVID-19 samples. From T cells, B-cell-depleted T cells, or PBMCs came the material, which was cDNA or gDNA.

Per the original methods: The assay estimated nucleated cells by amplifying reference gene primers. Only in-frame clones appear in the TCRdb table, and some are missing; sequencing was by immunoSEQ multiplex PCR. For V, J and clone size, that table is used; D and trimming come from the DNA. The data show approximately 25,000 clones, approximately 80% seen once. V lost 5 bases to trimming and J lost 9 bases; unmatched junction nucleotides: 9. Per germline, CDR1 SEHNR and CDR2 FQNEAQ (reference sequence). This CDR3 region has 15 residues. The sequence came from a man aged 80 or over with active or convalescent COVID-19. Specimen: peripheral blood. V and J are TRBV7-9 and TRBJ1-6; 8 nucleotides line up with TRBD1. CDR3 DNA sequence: TGTGCCAGCAGCGGAGGGACAGGAGGCACTTCACCCCTCCACTTT. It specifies CASSGGTGGTSPLHF. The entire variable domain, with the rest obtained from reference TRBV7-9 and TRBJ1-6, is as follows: DTGVSQNPRHKITKRGQNVTFRCDPISEHNRLYWYRQTLGQGPEFLTYFQNEAQLEKSRLLSDRFSAERPKGSFSTLEIQRTEQGDSAMYLCASSGGTGGTSPLHFGNGTRLTVT.